This T cell receptor beta chain was obtained from a study of blood T cell repertoires in COVID-19. Background on the study: Samples taken during acute and convalescent COVID-19 were collected in the United States, Italy and Spain.

The CDR3 is 15 amino acids. Trimming took 3 bases from V and 3 from J, leaving 11 bases between them. In germline, CDR1 is KGHSH, CDR2 LQKENI. Seattle patients were enrolled while actively infected and followed longitudinally. TCRdb's table, derived via immunoSEQ multiplex PCR, lists solely in-frame clones and lacks some. In the table there are roughly 120,000 clones, more than 85% of which are singletons. Sequencing was done on a sample of peripheral blood. The source is a man aged 50 to 60 with COVID-19, enrolled during active disease. The chain joins TRBV18 to TRBJ1-4; a possible D gene is TRBD1 (5 bases). The CDR3 DNA reads TGTGCCAGCTCACCGTACACGGGGGCTAATGAAAAACTGTTTTTT. The encoded protein is CASSPYTGANEKLFF. Combining the CDR3 with reference TRBV18 and TRBJ1-4 gives the whole variable domain NAGVMQNPRHLVRRRGQEARLRCSPMKGHSHVYWYRQLPEEGLKFMVYLQKENIIDESGMPKERFSAEFPKEGPSILRIQQVVRGDSAAYFCASSPYTGANEKLFFGSGTQLSVL.